The source of this T cell receptor (beta chain) is a study of response to subunit inactivated influenza vaccine. V lost 1 base and J lost 2, with 11 bases in between. Looked up from germline, CDR1 is SGHTA and CDR2 is FQGNSA. This CDR3 comprises 15 residues. MiXCR, applied by TCRdb to the RT-PCR reads, yields one record per CDR3 protein. The sample lists under 200,000 distinct CDR3 sequences, around 10% occurring once. This sequence joins TRBV7-2 and TRBJ1-1; no clear D gene. This receptor was obtained from a man aged 45 to 70 who received an inactivated influenza vaccine. The source was CD8+ T cells sorted from PBMCs, collected roughly 24 months after vaccination. This CDR3 is CASSLGLYRNTEAFF. Written as DNA, the CDR3 is TGTGCCAGCAGCTTAGGTCTCTACAGAAACACTGAAGCTTTCTTT.